Reported below is one T cell receptor (beta chain). Its antigen is currently unknown. PCR used 60 Vbeta primers and 13 Jbeta primers. Only in-frame clones appear in the TCRdb table, and some are missing; sequencing was by immunoSEQ multiplex PCR. The top ten clones hold roughly 4.6% of a sample with under 150,000 clones, more than 70% of them seen once. These data come from a study of cytomegalovirus exposure and HLA in healthy donors. Study conclusions and caveats: Earlier analysis found most TCR beta V segments productive about 87% or about 30% of the time.

The material sequenced was PBMCs. This TCR derives from a woman aged 45-65 years in good health and CMV-seronegative.

CDR3 nucleotide sequence: TGCGCCAGCAGCCCTGGACAGGGGGGACAAGAGACCCAGTACTTC. Translated, it gives CASSPGQGGQETQYF. This chain joins TRBV5-1 and TRBJ2-5, with 10 bases matching TRBD1. J gave up 2 bases and V 4 bases, and 5 bases lay outside the gene matches. The CDR3 runs to 15 residues. Germline assignment: CDR1 SGHRS and CDR2 YFSETQ.